Reported below is one T cell receptor (beta chain). Antigen unknown. TCRdb used MiXCR to reprocess the RT-PCR reads, holding one entry per CDR3 protein. The sample lists 10,000 or so distinct CDR3 sequences; around four fifths were seen once. This specimen comes from a study of yellow fever vaccine responses in identical twins. Whole-study results and caveats: Twins reportedly showed a vaccine T cell response that seemed partly convergent and partly personalized.

This TCR derives from a woman aged 18-29 years who received the yellow fever vaccine. Specimen: T cells from blood (PBMCs), unsorted or a sorted subset (not recorded which), collected before or after yellow fever vaccination (not recorded which).

Here the CDR3 reads CSVDPVPKTQYF. The CDR3 DNA reads as TGCAGCGTTGACCCAGTACCCAAGACCCAGTACTTC. V is TRBV29-1 and J is TRBJ2-5, with no clear D. The CDR3 has 12 amino acids. Germline CDR1 is SQVTM and CDR2 is ANQGSEA. With 3 bases removed from V and 6 bases from J, the gap between germline ends came to 11 bases.